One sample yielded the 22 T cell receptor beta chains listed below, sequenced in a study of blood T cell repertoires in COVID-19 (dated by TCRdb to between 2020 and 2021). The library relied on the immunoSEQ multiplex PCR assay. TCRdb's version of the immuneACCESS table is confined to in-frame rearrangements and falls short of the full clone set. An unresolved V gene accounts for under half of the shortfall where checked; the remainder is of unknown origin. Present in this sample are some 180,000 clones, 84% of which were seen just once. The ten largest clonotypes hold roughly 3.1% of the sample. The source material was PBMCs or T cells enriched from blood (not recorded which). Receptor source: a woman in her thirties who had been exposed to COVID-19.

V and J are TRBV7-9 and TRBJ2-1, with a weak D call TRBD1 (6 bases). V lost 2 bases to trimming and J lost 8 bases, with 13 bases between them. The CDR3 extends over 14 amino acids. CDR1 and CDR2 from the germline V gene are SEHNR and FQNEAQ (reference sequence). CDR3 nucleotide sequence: TGTGCCAGCAGCTTACAGGGGCCGAGGGATGAGCAGTTCTTC. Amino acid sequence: CASSLQGPRDEQFF. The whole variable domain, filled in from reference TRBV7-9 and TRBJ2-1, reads DTGVSQNPRHKITKRGQNVTFRCDPISEHNRLYWYRQTLGQGPEFLTYFQNEAQLEKSRLLSDRFSAERPKGSFSTLEIQRTEQGDSAMYLCASSLQGPRDEQFFGPGTRLTVL.

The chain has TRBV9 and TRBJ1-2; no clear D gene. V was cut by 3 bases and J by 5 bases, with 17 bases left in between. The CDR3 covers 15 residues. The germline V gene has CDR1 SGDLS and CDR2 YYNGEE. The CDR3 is CASSAWELDVYGYTF. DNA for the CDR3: TGTGCCAGCAGCGCATGGGAGTTAGATGTTTATGGCTACACCTTC.

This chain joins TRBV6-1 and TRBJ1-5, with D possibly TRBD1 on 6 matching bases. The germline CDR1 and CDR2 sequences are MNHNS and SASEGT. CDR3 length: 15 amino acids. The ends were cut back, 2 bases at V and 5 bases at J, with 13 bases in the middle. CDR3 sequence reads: CASSENSGVDQPQHF. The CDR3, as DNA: TGTGCCAGCAGTGAAAATTCAGGGGTCGATCAGCCCCAGCATTTT.

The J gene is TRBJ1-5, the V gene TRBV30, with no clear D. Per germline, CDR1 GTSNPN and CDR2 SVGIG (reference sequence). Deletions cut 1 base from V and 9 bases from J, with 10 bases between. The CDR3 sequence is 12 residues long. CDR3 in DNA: TGTGCCTGGAGTGCGGGATTCTCGCCCCAGCATTTT. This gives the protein CAWSAGFSPQHF. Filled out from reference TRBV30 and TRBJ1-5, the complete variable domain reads SQTIHQWPATLVQPVGSPLSLECTVEGTSNPNLYWYRQAAGRGLQLLFYSVGIGQISSEVPQNLSASRPQDRQFILSSKKLLLSDSGFYLCAWSAGFSPQHFGDGTRLSIL.

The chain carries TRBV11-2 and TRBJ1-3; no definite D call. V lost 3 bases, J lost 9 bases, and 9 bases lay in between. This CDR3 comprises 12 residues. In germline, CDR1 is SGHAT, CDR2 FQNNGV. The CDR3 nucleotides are TGTGCCAGCAGCTTGTCCGCCGGCACCATATATTTT. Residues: CASSLSAGTIYF.

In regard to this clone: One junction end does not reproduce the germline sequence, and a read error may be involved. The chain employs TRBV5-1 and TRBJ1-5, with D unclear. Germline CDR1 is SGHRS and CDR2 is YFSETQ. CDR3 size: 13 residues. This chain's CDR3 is CASSLDSHQPQHF. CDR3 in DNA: TGCGCCAGCAGCTTGGATAGCCATCAGCCCCAGCATTTT.

The CDR3 DNA follows: TGTGCTAGTGGCCCGGACAGGACGAACACCGGGGAGCTGTTTTTT. This sequence encodes CASGPDRTNTGELFF. The chain uses TRBV12-5 and TRBJ2-2; 7 bases fit TRBD1. J was trimmed by 0 bases and V by 6 bases; bases with no gene match: 4. This CDR3 is built from 15 residues. CDR1 and CDR2 from the germline V gene are LGHNT and FRNRAP.

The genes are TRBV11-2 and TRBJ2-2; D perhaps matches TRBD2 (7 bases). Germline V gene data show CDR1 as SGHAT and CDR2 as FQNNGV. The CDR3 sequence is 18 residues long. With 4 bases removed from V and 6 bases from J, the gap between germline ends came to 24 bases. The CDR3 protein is CASSSLRRVRGGAGELFF. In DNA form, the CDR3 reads TGTGCCAGCAGCTCCCTCCGACGTGTTAGGGGGGGCGCCGGGGAGCTGTTTTTT.

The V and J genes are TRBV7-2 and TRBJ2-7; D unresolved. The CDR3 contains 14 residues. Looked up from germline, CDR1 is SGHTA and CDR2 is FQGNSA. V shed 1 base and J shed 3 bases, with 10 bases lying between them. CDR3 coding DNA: TGTGCCAGCAGCTTAGAGAACAGCTACTACGAGCAGTACTTC. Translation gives CASSLENSYYEQYF.

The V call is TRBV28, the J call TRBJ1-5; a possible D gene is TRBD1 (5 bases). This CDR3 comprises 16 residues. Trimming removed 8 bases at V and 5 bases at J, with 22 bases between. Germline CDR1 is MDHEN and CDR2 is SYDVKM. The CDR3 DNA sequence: TGTGCCAGCGGAATTTCGCTGGGGCGGTCGTATCAGCCCCAGCATTTT. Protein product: CASGISLGRSYQPQHF.

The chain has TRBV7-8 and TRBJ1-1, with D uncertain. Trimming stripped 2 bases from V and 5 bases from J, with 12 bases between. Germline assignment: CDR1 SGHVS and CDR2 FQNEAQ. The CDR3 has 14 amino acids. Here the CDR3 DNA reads TGTGCCAGCAGCTTACTTACGGCGGGGACTGAAGCTTTCTTT. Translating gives CASSLLTAGTEAFF.

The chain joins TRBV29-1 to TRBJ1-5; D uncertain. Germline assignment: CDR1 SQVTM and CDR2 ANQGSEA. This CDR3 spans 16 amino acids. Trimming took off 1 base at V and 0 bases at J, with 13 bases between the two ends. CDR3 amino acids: CSVEGPSLRSNQPQHF. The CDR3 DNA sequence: TGCAGCGTTGAAGGTCCAAGCCTCCGTAGCAATCAGCCCCAGCATTTT.

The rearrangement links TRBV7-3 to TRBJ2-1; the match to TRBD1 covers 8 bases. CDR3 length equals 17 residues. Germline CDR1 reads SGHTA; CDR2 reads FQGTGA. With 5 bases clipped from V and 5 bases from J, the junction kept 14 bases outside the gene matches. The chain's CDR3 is CASSRGFGTGQHNEQFF. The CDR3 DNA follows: TGTGCCAGCAGCCGGGGATTCGGGACAGGTCAACACAATGAGCAGTTCTTC.

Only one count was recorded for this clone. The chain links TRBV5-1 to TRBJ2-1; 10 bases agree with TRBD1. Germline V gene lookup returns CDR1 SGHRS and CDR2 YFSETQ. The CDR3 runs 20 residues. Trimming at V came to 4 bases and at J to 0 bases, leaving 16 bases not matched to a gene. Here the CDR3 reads CASSGGRTGGAGSSYNEQFF. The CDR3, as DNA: TGCGCCAGCAGCGGGGGAAGGACAGGGGGAGCGGGCAGCTCCTACAATGAGCAGTTCTTC.

This CDR3 is CASSPRGGGVYEQYF. The CDR3 region has the DNA TGTGCCAGCAGCCCCCGAGGAGGTGGGGTCTACGAGCAGTACTTC. The V call is TRBV14, the J call TRBJ2-7, with a tentative D call TRBD2 (5 bases). From germline, CDR1 is SGHDN and CDR2 FVKESK. The CDR3 is 15 residues long. V was cut by 4 bases and J by 3 bases, with 16 bases left in between. The variable domain in full, completed from reference TRBV14 and TRBJ2-7, reads EAGVTQFPSHSVIEKGQTVTLRCDPISGHDNLYWYRRVMGKEIKFLLHFVKESKQDESGMPNNRFLAERTGGTYSTLKVQPAELEDSGVYFCASSPRGGGVYEQYFGPGTRLTVT.

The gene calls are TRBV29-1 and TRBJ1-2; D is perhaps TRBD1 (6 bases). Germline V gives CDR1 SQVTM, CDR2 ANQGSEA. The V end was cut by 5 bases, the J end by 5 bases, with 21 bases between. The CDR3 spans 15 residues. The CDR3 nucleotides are TGCAGCGTTTTGATTTCAGGGGCAGCCGGGTATGGCTACACCTTC. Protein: CSVLISGAAGYGYTF.

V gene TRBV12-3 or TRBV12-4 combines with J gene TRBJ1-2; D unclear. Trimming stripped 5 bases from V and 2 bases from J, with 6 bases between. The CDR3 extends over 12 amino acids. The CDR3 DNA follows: TGTGCCAGCAGTGGCCAGAACTATGGCTACACCTTC. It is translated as CASSGQNYGYTF.

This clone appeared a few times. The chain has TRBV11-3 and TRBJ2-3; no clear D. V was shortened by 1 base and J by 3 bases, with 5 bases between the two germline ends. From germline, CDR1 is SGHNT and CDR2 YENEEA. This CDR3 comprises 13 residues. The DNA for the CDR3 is TGTGCCAGCAGCTTAGTATCGACAGATACGCAGTATTTT. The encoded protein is CASSLVSTDTQYF.

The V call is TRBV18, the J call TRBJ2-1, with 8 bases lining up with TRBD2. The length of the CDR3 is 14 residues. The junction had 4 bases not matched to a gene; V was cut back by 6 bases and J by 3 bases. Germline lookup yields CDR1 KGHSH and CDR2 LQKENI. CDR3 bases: TGTGCCAGCTCCCGGGGACTAGTCTACAATGAGCAGTTCTTC. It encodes CASSRGLVYNEQFF.

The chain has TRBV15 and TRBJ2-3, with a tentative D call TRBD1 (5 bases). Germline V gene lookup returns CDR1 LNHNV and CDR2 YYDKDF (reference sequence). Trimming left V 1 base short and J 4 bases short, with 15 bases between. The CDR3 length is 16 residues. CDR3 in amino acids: CATSRARAKWADTQYF. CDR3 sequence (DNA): TGTGCCACCAGCAGAGCCAGGGCGAAGTGGGCAGATACGCAGTATTTT.

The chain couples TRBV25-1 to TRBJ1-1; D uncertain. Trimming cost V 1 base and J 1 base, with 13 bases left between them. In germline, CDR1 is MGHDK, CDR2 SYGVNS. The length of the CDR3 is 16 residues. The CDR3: CASSEWGEGKNTEAFF. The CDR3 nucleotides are TGTGCCAGCAGTGAATGGGGAGAGGGTAAGAACACTGAAGCTTTCTTT.

CDR3 bases: TGTGCCACCAGCAGAGACTCGGCGCGAGGGATCGGTACGAAGTGGTCAGATCAGCCCCAGCATTTT. As protein: CATSRDSARGIGTKWSDQPQHF. V and J are TRBV15 and TRBJ1-5; no definite D call. V was clipped by 0 bases and J by 5 bases, with 32 bases between them. The CDR3 runs to 22 residues. Germline V gene lookup returns CDR1 LNHNV and CDR2 YYDKDF (reference sequence).